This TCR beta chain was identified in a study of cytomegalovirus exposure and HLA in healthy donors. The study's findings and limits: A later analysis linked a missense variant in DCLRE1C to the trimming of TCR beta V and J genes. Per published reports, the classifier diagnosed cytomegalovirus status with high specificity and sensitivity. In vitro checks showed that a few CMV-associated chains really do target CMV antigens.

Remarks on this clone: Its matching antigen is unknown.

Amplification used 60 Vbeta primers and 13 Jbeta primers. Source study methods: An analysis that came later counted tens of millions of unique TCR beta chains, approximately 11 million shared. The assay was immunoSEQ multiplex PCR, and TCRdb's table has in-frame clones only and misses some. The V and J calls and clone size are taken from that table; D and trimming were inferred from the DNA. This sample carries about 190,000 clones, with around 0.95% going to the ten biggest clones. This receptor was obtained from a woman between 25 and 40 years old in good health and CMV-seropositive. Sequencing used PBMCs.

CDR3 nucleotides: TGTGCCAGCAGTGAAGACAGGGTGAATGAGCAGTTCTTC. It codes for CASSEDRVNEQFF. This chain uses TRBV6-1 with TRBJ2-1, with D tentatively TRBD1 (6 bases). This CDR3 is built from 13 residues. Germline V gene data show CDR1 as MNHNS and CDR2 as SASEGT. Trimming stripped 1 base from V and 7 bases from J, with 8 bases between.